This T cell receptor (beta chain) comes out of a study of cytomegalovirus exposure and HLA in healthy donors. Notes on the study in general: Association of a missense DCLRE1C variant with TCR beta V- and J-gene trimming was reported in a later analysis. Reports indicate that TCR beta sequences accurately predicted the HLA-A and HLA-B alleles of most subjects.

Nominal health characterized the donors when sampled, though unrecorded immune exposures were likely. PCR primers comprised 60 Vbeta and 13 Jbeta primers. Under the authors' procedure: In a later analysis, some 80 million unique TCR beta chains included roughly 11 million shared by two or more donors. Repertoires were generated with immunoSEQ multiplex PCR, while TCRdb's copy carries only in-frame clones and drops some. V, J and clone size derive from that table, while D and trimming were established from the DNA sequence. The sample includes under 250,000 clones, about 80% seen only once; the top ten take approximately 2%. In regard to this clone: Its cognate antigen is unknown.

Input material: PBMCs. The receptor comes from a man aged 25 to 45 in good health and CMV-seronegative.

In DNA, the CDR3 is TGTGCCAGCAGTTCAGCGGTTTCCTACGAGCAGTACTTC. As protein: CASSSAVSYEQYF. V gene TRBV27 combines with J gene TRBJ2-7; D perhaps matches TRBD2 (5 bases). Trimming removed 4 bases at V and 1 base at J, with 8 bases between. The CDR3 runs to 13 residues. Germline CDR1 and CDR2: MNHEY and SMNVEV (reference sequence).